The clone carrying this T cell receptor (beta chain) was observed many times. The sample originates from a study of T-cell reconstitution after alpha-beta-depleted transplantation in children. The TCRbeta library was prepared with unique molecular identifiers. From the PCR reads, TCRdb called clonotypes with MiXCR, one entry per CDR3 protein. The sample carries about 600,000 distinct CDR3 sequences, roughly 10% recorded once. The sample was PBMCs from the stem cell graft donor, taken from the stem cell graft. This clonotype was sampled from a human donor who donated a stem cell graft to a child with acute myeloid leukemia.

CDR3 coding DNA: TGTGCCAGCAGTTTATCCCCTGGACTAGCGGGAGTCTACGAGCAGTACTTC. This gives the protein CASSLSPGLAGVYEQYF. The V and J genes are TRBV27 and TRBJ2-7; 13 nucleotides line up with TRBD2. Per germline, CDR1 MNHEY and CDR2 SMNVEV (reference sequence). J was trimmed by 3 bases and V by 0 bases; bases with no gene match: 5. CDR3 length: 17 amino acids.